Below, one TCR beta chain is given with its context. It lacks a known antigen. No clone much larger than this one lies a single base away; base qualities are absent. This sample is drawn from a study of OX40 agonist ivuxolimab in advanced cancers. Broadly, across the study: Ivuxolimab, which targeted the costimulatory receptor OX40 (CD134), was an agonistic, fully human IgG2 monoclonal antibody. Partial responses were achieved by three dose-escalation patients, of whom one had hepatocellular carcinoma and two had cutaneous melanoma. Prior anti-PD-1, anti-PD-L1 or anti-CTLA-4 therapy was permitted, and about two fifths of dose-escalation patients had received checkpoint inhibitors. Peripheral TCRbeta sequencing was intended to test whether TCR sequence diversity was altered and clonal T-cell expansion was caused by ivuxolimab. Intravenous ivuxolimab was administered to patients every 2 weeks at six dose levels: 0.01, 0.1, 0.3, 1.5, 3 and 10 mg/kg. The paper covers the monotherapy dose-escalation part of the phase I ivuxolimab trial, which included N = 52 patients. Of the approximately 50 dose-escalation patients, hepatocellular carcinoma was present in 19, melanoma in some 15, renal cell carcinoma in 9 and head and neck cancer in 9. In the dose-escalation cohort, around four fifths of patients were male, and the mean age was approximately 60 years, with a range of about 20 to 79.

The trial excluded patients who had a history of autoimmune disease or were on systemic immunosuppression. In every dose cohort, peripheral blood was drawn for TCR sequencing at baseline, cycle 4 day 1, and cycle 7 day 1. Samples were obtained from an open-label, multicenter, first-in-human phase I dose-escalation trial of ivuxolimab. Adults with locally advanced or metastatic head and neck squamous cell, hepatocellular, melanoma or renal cell carcinoma were enrolled in the trial. Before TCR sequencing, CD4+ T cells and CD8+ T cells were sorted from peripheral blood as separate populations. A distance of 14 bases separates the germline ends of V and J, which lose 5 bases and 10 bases respectively. Taken from the germline V gene, the CDR1 and CDR2 loops are SGHAT and FQNNGV. Counted from cysteine to phenylalanine, this CDR3 has 12 amino acids. The read is trimmed to its CDR3 DNA, 36 bases read in frame from base 1.

To sequence the TCRbeta CDR3 region, genomic DNA was isolated from the sorted cells. TCRbeta CDR3 regions were sequenced using the immunoSEQ Assay. Not all clones reach the TCRdb copy of this immuneACCESS table, which keeps in-frame sequences only. Checked studies attribute under half of the gap to unresolved V genes and leave the rest unexplained. A total of 52,000 or so clones appear in this sample, roughly 80% of them only once. The leading ten clones occupy under 3.5% of the sample. Broad study findings and their caveats: In partial responders in the 0.1-3.0 mg/kg groups, normalized peripheral clonal expansion was found to be among the lowest, especially among CD8+ T cells. Antigen specificity was not determined for the clonally expanded peripheral T cells. Clonal expansion of both CD4+ and CD8+ blood T cells was observed from baseline to week 6 at doses 0.1 to 3.0 mg/kg. After ivuxolimab, more expanded clones were found on average in CD8+ T cells than in CD4+ T cells. Low levels of normalized T-cell clonal expansion were also shown by some nonresponding patients.

The V and J segments used are TRBV11-2 and TRBJ1-1; possibly the D gene is TRBD1, per 5 matching bases. Specimen: CD4+ or CD8+ T cells sorted from blood, collected in a trial of the OX40 agonist ivuxolimab. The origin of this receptor is an adult with an advanced solid tumor such as melanoma, head and neck, liver or kidney cancer. CDR3 loop: CASSHPGGRAFF. The sequence in DNA is TGTGCCAGCAGCCACCCGGGGGGACGAGCTTTCTTT.